Listed below are T cell receptor beta chains from one sample, sequenced in a study of shared clonotypes between healthy human individuals. The table came from immunoSEQ multiplex PCR; TCRdb's copy has only in-frame clones and leaves some out. The table shows 2 million to 2.5 million clones, with 85% to 95% occurring only once. Sample: naive CD8+ T cells sorted from blood. These receptors were collected from a man aged 18-30 years in good health. Each CDR3 is given without its conserved first and last residue. The order of the fields is D gene, V gene, CDR3 protein. D genes are given only for firm matches.

D gene: TRBD1; V gene: TRBV7-6; CDR3 protein: ASSPGQGYEQY
D gene: NA; V gene: TRBV30; CDR3 protein: AWSPDWSSYNSPLH
D gene: TRBD1; V gene: TRBV4-3; CDR3 protein: ASSQGGQGVEGANVLT
D gene: NA; V gene: TRBV6-1; CDR3 protein: ASSEVGPHGYT
D gene: TRBD1; V gene: TRBV27; CDR3 protein: ASSFGQGATGGYT
D gene: NA; V gene: TRBV19; CDR3 protein: ASSIAPGSIQPQH
D gene: NA; V gene: TRBV2; CDR3 protein: ASSDPRGVRATNEKLF
D gene: NA; V gene: TRBV4-3; CDR3 protein: ASSQDQAYSGNTIY
D gene: TRBD1; V gene: TRBV5-5; CDR3 protein: ASSFTGGEQY
D gene: NA; V gene: TRBV7-6; CDR3 protein: ASRADSGNTIY
D gene: TRBD2; V gene: TRBV14; CDR3 protein: ASSQESGLAGIKQY
D gene: NA; V gene: TRBV5-6; CDR3 protein: ASSYGGDPYEQY
D gene: NA; V gene: TRBV9; CDR3 protein: ASSVGGRTEAF
D gene: NA; V gene: TRBV6-1; CDR3 protein: ASMSLRMDSPLH
D gene: NA; V gene: TRBV7-9; CDR3 protein: ASSLEGSPSYEQY
D gene: TRBD1; V gene: TRBV6-5; CDR3 protein: ASSPGTVNEQY
D gene: NA; V gene: TRBV9; CDR3 protein: ASSHSTGLLAKNIQY
D gene: NA; V gene: TRBV30; CDR3 protein: AWSIVGSTDTQY
D gene: NA; V gene: TRBV28; CDR3 protein: ASSSSGGELF
D gene: NA; V gene: TRBV29-1; CDR3 protein: SVASLLLEQF
D gene: NA; V gene: TRBV27; CDR3 protein: ATSEARFRAGVNTEAF
D gene: TRBD1; V gene: TRBV7-3; CDR3 protein: ASSSRRGVEKLF
D gene: NA; V gene: TRBV7-9; CDR3 protein: ASSLGQNTEAF
D gene: NA; V gene: TRBV7-8; CDR3 protein: ASSPGGGLETQY
D gene: NA; V gene: TRBV30; CDR3 protein: AWSYSQGRTEAF
D gene: TRBD2; V gene: TRBV9; CDR3 protein: ASSVGETGGRGANVLT
D gene: NA; V gene: TRBV27; CDR3 protein: ASSLLQIPTEAF